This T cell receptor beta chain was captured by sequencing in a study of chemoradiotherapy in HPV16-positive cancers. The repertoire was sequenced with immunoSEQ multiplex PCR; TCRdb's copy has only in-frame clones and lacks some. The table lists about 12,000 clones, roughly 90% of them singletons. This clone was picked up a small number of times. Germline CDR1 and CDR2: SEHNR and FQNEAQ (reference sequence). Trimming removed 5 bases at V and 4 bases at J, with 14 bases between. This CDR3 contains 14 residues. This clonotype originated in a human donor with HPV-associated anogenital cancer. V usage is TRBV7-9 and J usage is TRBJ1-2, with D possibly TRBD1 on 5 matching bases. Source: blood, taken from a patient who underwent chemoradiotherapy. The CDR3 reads CASSTLTVLYGYTF. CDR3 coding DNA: TGTGCCAGCAGCACATTGACAGTTCTCTATGGCTACACCTTC. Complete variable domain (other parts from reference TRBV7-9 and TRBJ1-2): DTGVSQNPRHKITKRGQNVTFRCDPISEHNRLYWYRQTLGQGPEFLTYFQNEAQLEKSRLLSDRFSAERPKGSFSTLEIQRTEQGDSAMYLCASSTLTVLYGYTFGSGTRLTVV.